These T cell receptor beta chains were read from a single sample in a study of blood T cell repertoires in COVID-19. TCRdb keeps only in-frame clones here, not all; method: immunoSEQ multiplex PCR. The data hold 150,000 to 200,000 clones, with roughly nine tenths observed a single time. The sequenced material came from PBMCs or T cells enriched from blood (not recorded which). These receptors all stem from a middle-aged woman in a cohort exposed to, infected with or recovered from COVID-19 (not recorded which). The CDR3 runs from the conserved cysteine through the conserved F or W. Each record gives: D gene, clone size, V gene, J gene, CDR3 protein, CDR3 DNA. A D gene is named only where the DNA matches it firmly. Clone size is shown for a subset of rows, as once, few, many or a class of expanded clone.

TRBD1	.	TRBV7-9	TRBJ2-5	CASSRDRVVETQYF	TGTGCCAGCAGCCGGGACAGGGTGGTGGAGACCCAGTACTTC
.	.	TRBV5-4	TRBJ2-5	CASAYRDTQETQYF	TGTGCCAGCGCCTACCGGGACACCCAAGAGACCCAGTACTTC
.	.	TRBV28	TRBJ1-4	CASSYFRRGSPGKLFF	TGTGCCAGCAGTTACTTCCGGAGGGGCTCCCCGGGAAAACTGTTTTTT
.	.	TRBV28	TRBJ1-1	CASSLRGAYTEAFF	TGTGCCAGCAGTTTAAGGGGCGCGTACACTGAAGCTTTCTTT
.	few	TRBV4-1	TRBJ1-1	CASRQNTEAFF	TGCGCCAGCAGACAGAACACTGAAGCTTTCTTT
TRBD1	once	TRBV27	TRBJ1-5	CASSPTGASGSQPQHF	TGTGCCAGCAGTCCGACAGGGGCCTCCGGGAGTCAGCCCCAGCATTTT
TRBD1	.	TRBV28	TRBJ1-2	CASSTHRGSNYGYTF	TGTGCCAGCAGTACCCACAGGGGTTCCAACTATGGCTACACCTTC
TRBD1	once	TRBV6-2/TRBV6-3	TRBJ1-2	CASSSSRGLGYTF	TGTGCCAGCAGCAGCTCCAGGGGGCTTGGCTACACCTTC
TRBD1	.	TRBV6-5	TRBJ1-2	CASSLTGLNYGYTF	TGTGCCAGCAGTCTGACAGGGCTGAACTATGGCTACACCTTC
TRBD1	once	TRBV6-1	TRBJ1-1	CASSERNRGNTEAFF	TGTGCCAGCAGTGAAAGGAACAGGGGGAACACTGAAGCTTTCTTT
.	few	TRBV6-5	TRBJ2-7	CASTHGSYEQYF	TGTGCCAGCACTCACGGCTCCTACGAGCAGTACTTC
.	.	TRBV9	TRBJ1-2	CASSFEGYGYTF	TGTGCCTCCTCCTTTGAGGGCTATGGCTACACCTTC
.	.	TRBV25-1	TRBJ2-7	CASSEWAGGTYEQYF	TGTGCCAGCAGTGAATGGGCAGGTGGCACCTACGAGCAGTACTTC
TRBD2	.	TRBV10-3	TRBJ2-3	CAISERTSGRFTDTQYF	TGTGCCATCAGTGAGCGCACTAGCGGGAGATTCACAGATACGCAGTATTTT
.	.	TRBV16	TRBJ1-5	CASSQWAGSNQPQHF	TGTGCCAGCAGCCAATGGGCGGGTAGCAATCAGCCCCAGCATTTT
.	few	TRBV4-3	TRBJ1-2	CASSQGDYGYTF	TGCGCCAGCAGCCAGGGAGACTATGGCTACACCTTC
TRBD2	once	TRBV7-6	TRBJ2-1	CASSELLAGGLNEQFF	TGTGCCAGCAGCGAACTCCTAGCGGGAGGGCTCAATGAGCAGTTCTTC
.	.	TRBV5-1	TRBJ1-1	CASSSQGKGSEAFF	TGCGCCAGCAGTAGTCAGGGAAAAGGTAGTGAAGCTTTCTTT
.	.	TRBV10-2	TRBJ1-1	CASSEWLNTEAFF	TGCGCCAGCAGTGAGTGGCTGAACACTGAAGCTTTCTTT
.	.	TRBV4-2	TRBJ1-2	CASSQDDGVYGYTF	TGTGCCAGCAGCCAAGATGACGGGGTCTATGGCTACACCTTC
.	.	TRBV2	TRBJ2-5	CASSQMRGQETQYF	TGTGCCAGCAGCCAAATGCGGGGCCAAGAGACCCAGTACTTC
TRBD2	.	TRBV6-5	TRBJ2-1	CATTGGGYNEQFF	TGTGCCACGACGGGAGGAGGGTACAATGAGCAGTTCTTC
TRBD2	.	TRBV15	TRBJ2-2	CATSRDRGLAGRELFF	TGTGCCACCAGCAGAGATCGGGGACTAGCAGGGAGGGAGCTGTTTTTT
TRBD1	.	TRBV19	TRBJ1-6	CASSITDRGNSPLHF	TGTGCCAGTAGTATCACCGACAGGGGGAATTCACCCCTCCACTTT
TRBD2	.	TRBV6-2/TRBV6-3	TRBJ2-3	CASSYSYSSGISTDTQYF	TGTGCCAGCAGTTACTCGTATTCTAGCGGGATTAGTACAGATACGCAGTATTTT
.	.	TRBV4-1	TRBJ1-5	CASSHPSAQPQHF	TGCGCCAGCAGCCACCCCAGTGCCCAGCCCCAGCATTTT
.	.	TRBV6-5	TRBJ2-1	CASFDRYSYNEQFF	TGTGCCAGCTTCGACAGGTACTCCTACAATGAGCAGTTCTTC
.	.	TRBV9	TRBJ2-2	CASSVVGRANTGELFF	TGTGCCAGCAGCGTAGTGGGCAGGGCGAACACCGGGGAGCTGTTTTTT
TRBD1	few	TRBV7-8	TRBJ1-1	CASSSEGGAWRTEAFF	TGTGCCAGCAGCTCGGAAGGGGGCGCGTGGAGAACTGAAGCTTTCTTT
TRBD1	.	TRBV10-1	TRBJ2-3	CARCRGRVDTQYF	TGCGCCAGATGCAGGGGGCGGGTAGATACGCAGTATTTT
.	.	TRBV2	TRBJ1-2	CASSESGGLYGYTF	TGTGCCAGCAGTGAAAGTGGCGGATTGTATGGCTACACCTTC
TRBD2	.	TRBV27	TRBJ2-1	CASSFPGGRNNEQFF	TGTGCCAGCAGTTTCCCGGGAGGGCGGAACAATGAGCAGTTCTTC
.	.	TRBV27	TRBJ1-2	CASSLTQGVYGYTF	TGTGCCAGCAGTTTAACACAGGGAGTCTATGGCTACACCTTC
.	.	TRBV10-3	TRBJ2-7	CAISDRTSSYEQYF	TGTGCCATCAGTGACAGAACAAGCTCCTACGAGCAGTACTTC
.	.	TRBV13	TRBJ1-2	CASPEGNGYTF	TGTGCCAGCCCGGAGGGGAATGGCTACACCTTC
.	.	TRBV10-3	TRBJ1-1	CAISGGTGNTEAFF	TGTGCCATCAGTGGGGGAACAGGGAACACTGAAGCTTTCTTT
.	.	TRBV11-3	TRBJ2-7	CASTSHEQYF	TGTGCCAGCACCTCCCACGAGCAGTACTTC
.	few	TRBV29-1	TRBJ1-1	CSFLLDKYTEAFF	TGCAGCTTTCTTTTGGACAAATACACTGAAGCTTTCTTT
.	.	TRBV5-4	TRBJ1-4	CASSFTSNEKLFF	TGTGCCAGCAGCTTCACTTCTAATGAAAAACTGTTTTTT
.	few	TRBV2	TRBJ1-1	CASRETAGANTEAFF	TGTGCCAGCAGGGAAACCGCGGGGGCCAACACTGAAGCTTTCTTT
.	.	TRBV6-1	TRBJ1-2	CASSEGRVYGYTF	TGTGCCAGCAGTGAGGGGAGGGTCTATGGCTACACCTTC
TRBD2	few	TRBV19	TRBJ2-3	CASSIAYRTSGTDTQYF	TGTGCCAGTAGTATAGCATATCGGACTAGTGGAACAGATACGCAGTATTTT
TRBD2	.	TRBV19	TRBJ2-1	CASSILAGAGNEQFF	TGTGCCAGTAGTATTCTAGCGGGAGCGGGGAATGAGCAGTTCTTC
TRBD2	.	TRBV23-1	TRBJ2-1	CASSQSREGGTYNEQFF	TGCGCCAGCAGTCAATCACGGGAGGGTGGGACCTACAATGAGCAGTTCTTC
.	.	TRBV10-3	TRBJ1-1	CAISESHERNTEAFF	TGTGCCATCAGTGAGTCTCACGAGAGGAACACTGAAGCTTTCTTT
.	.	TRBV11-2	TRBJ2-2	CASSGWGTGELFF	TGTGCCAGCTCGGGGTGGGGCACCGGGGAGCTGTTTTTT
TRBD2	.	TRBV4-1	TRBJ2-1	CASSQEIGTSGVNEQFF	TGCGCCAGCAGCCAAGAGATAGGAACTAGCGGAGTCAATGAGCAGTTCTTC
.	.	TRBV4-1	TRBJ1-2	CASSQPRGINYGYTF	TGCGCCAGCAGCCAACCCAGGGGAATTAACTATGGCTACACCTTC
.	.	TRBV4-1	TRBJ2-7	CASSQGRTSEQYF	TGCGCCAGCAGCCAAGGGAGAACCTCCGAGCAGTACTTC
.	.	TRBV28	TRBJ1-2	CASSLDSRYGYTF	TGTGCCAGCAGTTTGGACAGCCGCTATGGCTACACCTTC
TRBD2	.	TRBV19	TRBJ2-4	CASSMAGLAGKPGKNIQYF	TGTGCCAGTAGTATGGCGGGACTAGCGGGGAAACCTGGTAAAAACATTCAGTACTTC
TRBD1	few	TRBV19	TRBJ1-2	CASGRWDRGYHGYTF	TGTGCCAGCGGAAGATGGGACAGGGGGTACCATGGCTACACCTTC